The 30 T cell receptor beta chains reported below all come from one sample, sequenced in a study of T cell responses to AZD1222 COVID-19 vaccine. TCRdb's table, derived via immunoSEQ multiplex PCR, lists solely in-frame clones and lacks some. The table lists some 97,000 clones, just under 90% of them singletons, with 3% to 3.5% in the top ten. Here the sequenced sample was peripheral blood, taken on day 0 of AZD1222 vaccination. The receptors were gathered from an adult in good health.

The gene calls are TRBV19 and TRBJ1-4; D may be TRBD1 (5 bases). Trimming pared 4 bases from V and 7 bases from J, leaving 13 bases between. The CDR3 covers 14 residues. CDR1 and CDR2 (germline): LNHDA, SQIVND (reference sequence). CDR3 loop: CASSTGRGLEKLFF. CDR3 DNA: TGTGCCAGTAGTACGGGTCGGGGACTTGAAAAACTGTTTTTT.

The rearrangement uses TRBV6-5 and TRBJ1-5; 9 bases match TRBD1. Germline CDR1 reads MNHEY; CDR2 reads SVGAGI. The CDR3 sequence is 13 residues long. J gave up 7 bases and V 7 bases, and 5 bases lay outside the gene matches. The CDR3 spells CASNRGLGQPQHF. The DNA of the CDR3 is TGTGCCAGCAACAGGGGGCTAGGGCAGCCCCAGCATTTT.

The gene calls are TRBV7-2 and TRBJ1-1; D remains unclear. This CDR3 comprises 13 residues. V was shortened by 1 base and J by 11 bases, with 14 bases between the two germline ends. Germline assignment: CDR1 SGHTA and CDR2 FQGNSA. DNA of the CDR3: TGTGCCAGCAGCTTAGAAGCTGGGAGAGGGGCTTTCTTT. Translated: CASSLEAGRGAFF.

In DNA, the CDR3 is TGTGCCAGCAGCCAAGTATCAGGGCGTTCACCCCTCCACTTT. The encoded protein is CASSQVSGRSPLHF. The V call is TRBV3-1 (or the pseudogene TRBV3-2), the J call TRBJ1-6; the D gene is possibly TRBD1 (5 bases). Germline CDR1 and CDR2: LGHDT and YNNKEL (reference sequence). The CDR3 contains 14 residues. V was shortened by 1 base and J by 9 bases, with 10 bases between the two germline ends.

For the CDR3, the DNA is TGTGCCAGCAGCGACCAGGGCGGACAAGAAGAGACCCAGTACTTC. It specifies CASSDQGGQEETQYF. V is TRBV11-3 and J is TRBJ2-5, with D possibly matching TRBD1 (5 bases). V shed 5 bases and J shed 3 bases, with 16 bases lying between them. The germline V gene encodes CDR1 SGHNT and CDR2 YENEEA. This CDR3 is 15 amino acids long.

V gene TRBV7-2 combines with J gene TRBJ2-3; a weak D match, TRBD1 (7 bases). The V gene lost 4 bases and the J gene lost 6 bases, with 11 bases spanning the gap. The CDR3 has 13 amino acids. Looked up from germline, CDR1 is SGHTA and CDR2 is FQGNSA. CDR3 in amino acids: CASSYQGGDTQYF. The CDR3 DNA follows: TGTGCCAGCAGCTACCAGGGGGGTGATACGCAGTATTTT.

The V gene is TRBV9, the J gene TRBJ1-5; D gene unclear. The CDR3 length is 15 residues. Looked up from germline, CDR1 is SGDLS and CDR2 is YYNGEE. V lost 0 bases and J 0 bases, leaving 7 bases between the germline ends. The CDR3 loop is CASSVAADSNQPQHF. CDR3 nucleotides: TGTGCCAGCAGCGTAGCGGCGGATAGCAATCAGCCCCAGCATTTT.

This rearrangement joins TRBV3-1 (or the pseudogene TRBV3-2) to TRBJ1-2, with D unclear. V was pared by 0 bases and J by 4 bases, with 9 bases between. Germline CDR1 reads LGHDT; CDR2 reads YNNKEL (reference sequence). The CDR3 extends over 14 amino acids. As DNA, the CDR3 is TGTGCCAGCAGCCAAGATCTGGATACCTATGGCTACACCTTC. Its translation is CASSQDLDTYGYTF.

The V gene is TRBV3-1 (or the pseudogene TRBV3-2), the J gene TRBJ1-2, with D hard to call. Trimming took off 4 bases at V and 3 bases at J, with 9 bases between the two ends. Germline-derived CDR1 and CDR2 are LGHDT and YNNKEL (reference sequence). This CDR3 comprises 13 residues. CDR3 sequence: CASSPGRDYGYTF. CDR3 sequence (DNA): TGTGCCAGCAGCCCTGGACGGGACTATGGCTACACCTTC.

The chain links TRBV4-1 to TRBJ2-5, with TRBD2 matching over 8 bases. Germline-derived CDR1 and CDR2 are MGHRA and YSYEKL. This CDR3 contains 17 residues. Unmatched junction bases numbered 9, after V lost 1 base and J lost 2 bases. CDR3: CASSQATLRGGQETQYF. CDR3 DNA: TGCGCCAGCAGCCAAGCAACTCTTCGCGGGGGGCAAGAGACCCAGTACTTC.

This chain uses TRBV7-2 with TRBJ2-3; tentative D call: TRBD1 (5 bases). This CDR3 is 14 amino acids long. The germline V gene encodes CDR1 SGHTA and CDR2 FQGNSA. Trimming removed 7 bases from V and 2 bases from J, with 13 bases in between. CDR3 DNA sequence: TGTGCCAGCACCCAGGGCGCCGTCACAGATACGCAGTATTTT. Translation gives CASTQGAVTDTQYF.

V gene TRBV19 combines with J gene TRBJ1-4; D uncertain. Trimming shortened V by 6 bases and J by 10 bases, and 21 bases separated the two germline ends. CDR1 is LNHDA and CDR2 is SQIVND in the germline V gene (reference sequence). This CDR3 region has 15 residues. The CDR3, as DNA: TGTGCCAGTAGCCTCCGGGGAGACTTAAGGGCAAAACTGTTTTTT. This sequence encodes CASSLRGDLRAKLFF.

This chain joins TRBV20-1 and TRBJ1-2, with no clear D. V dropped 8 bases and J dropped 11 bases, with 9 bases sitting between them. The CDR3 runs 8 residues. The germline V gene encodes CDR1 DFQATT and CDR2 SNEGSKA (reference sequence). CDR3 residues: CSSGEYTF. The CDR3 bases are TGCAGTTCAGGAGAGTACACCTTC.

The chain combines TRBV7-2 with TRBJ1-2; 7 bases map to TRBD1. CDR1 and CDR2 (germline): SGHTA, FQGNSA. V gave up 5 bases and J gave up 4 bases; unmatched junction bases: 13. This CDR3 contains 16 residues. CDR3 sequence (DNA): TGTGCCAGCAGCGATCAACCCGGGACAGTGATCTATGGCTACACCTTC. Its protein product is CASSDQPGTVIYGYTF. The full variable domain, completed using reference TRBV7-2 and TRBJ1-2, is GAGVSQSPSNKVTEKGKDVELRCDPISGHTALYWYRQSLGQGLEFLIYFQGNSAPDKSGLPSDRFSAERTGGSVSTLTIQRTQQEDSAVYLCASSDQPGTVIYGYTFGSGTRLTVV.

J is TRBJ1-5 and V is TRBV7-2; D is ambiguous. This CDR3 region has 12 residues. V was cut by 4 bases and J by 5 bases, with 6 bases left in between. Germline loops: CDR1 SGHTA, CDR2 FQGNSA. The CDR3 region has the DNA TGTGCCAGCAGCTACAACGATCAGCCCCAGCATTTT. This translates into CASSYNDQPQHF.

Concerning this clone: Other nucleotide sequences from this sample produce the same CDR3. The chain recombines TRBV7-2 with TRBJ1-1; D remains ambiguous. V was pared by 1 base and J by 1 base, with 4 bases between. This CDR3 has 13 amino acids. Per the germline V gene, CDR1 is SGHTA and CDR2 is FQGNSA. This CDR3 is CASSLGQNTEAFF. Here the CDR3 DNA reads TGTGCCAGCAGCTTAGGACAGAACACTGAAGCTTTCTTT.

The chain combines TRBV24-1 with TRBJ1-1; TRBD1 aligns across 10 bases. This CDR3 comprises 15 residues. Unmatched junction bases numbered 5, after V lost 3 bases and J lost 5 bases. The germline gives CDR1 KGHDR, CDR2 SFDVKD. The CDR3 sequence: CATSDPGTGETEAFF. DNA of the CDR3: TGTGCCACCAGTGATCCCGGGACAGGGGAAACTGAAGCTTTCTTT.

This chain connects TRBV6-2 or TRBV6-3 to TRBJ2-1, with 7 bases fitting TRBD1. CDR1 is MNHEY, CDR2 SVGEGT, per germline. The CDR3 sequence is 15 residues long. V shed 6 bases, J shed 2 bases, and the junction held 7 bases outside the gene matches. CDR3 loop: CASSATRGPYNEQFF. In nucleotides, the CDR3 is TGTGCCAGCAGCGCAACTAGGGGGCCCTACAATGAGCAGTTCTTC.

The chain has TRBV19 and TRBJ2-6, with D uncertain. V shed 4 bases and J shed 1 base, with 5 bases lying between them. Germline CDR1 and CDR2: LNHDA and SQIVND (reference sequence). This CDR3 has 14 amino acids. The CDR3 coding sequence is TGTGCCAGTAGTAAGGGTTCTGGGGCCAACGTCCTGACTTTC. Protein sequence: CASSKGSGANVLTF.

The rearrangement uses TRBV7-2 and TRBJ1-2; tentative D call: TRBD1 (5 bases). CDR3 length equals 16 residues. The ends were cut back, 2 bases at V and 5 bases at J, with 18 bases in the middle. The germline V gene has CDR1 SGHTA and CDR2 FQGNSA. CDR3 sequence reads: CASSLRGRGRQYGYTF. The DNA of the CDR3 is TGTGCCAGCAGCTTAAGGGGTCGAGGGAGGCAGTATGGCTACACCTTC.

The rearrangement joins TRBV19 to TRBJ1-2; the D gene is possibly TRBD1 (5 bases). In germline, CDR1 is LNHDA, CDR2 SQIVND (reference sequence). The CDR3 consists of 16 residues. The V end was cut by 4 bases, the J end by 5 bases, with 20 bases between. CDR3 loop: CASSTWWGSRGYGYTF. In nucleotides, the CDR3 is TGTGCCAGTAGTACCTGGTGGGGGTCAAGGGGTTATGGCTACACCTTC.

This chain links TRBV3-1 (or the pseudogene TRBV3-2) with TRBJ2-7; TRBD2 agrees at 11 bases. Germline assignment: CDR1 LGHDT and CDR2 YNNKEL (reference sequence). The CDR3 covers 15 residues. V gave up 0 bases and J gave up 9 bases; unmatched junction bases: 7. In DNA form, the CDR3 reads TGTGCCAGCAGCCAAGATTGGACTAGCGGGTCCCCGCAGTACTTC. Residues: CASSQDWTSGSPQYF.

The V call is TRBV6-2 or TRBV6-3, the J call TRBJ1-5, with TRBD1 matching 9 bases. There are 16 residues in the CDR3. Germline CDR1 is MNHEY and CDR2 is SVGEGT. Trimming cost V 0 bases and J 6 bases; bases outside gene matches: 6. This chain's CDR3 is CASSYSGTGLVQPQHF. In DNA form, the CDR3 reads TGTGCCAGCAGTTACTCCGGGACAGGGTTAGTTCAGCCCCAGCATTTT.

The rearrangement joins TRBV7-2 to TRBJ2-7, with D possibly TRBD1 on 6 matching bases. Germline V gives CDR1 SGHTA, CDR2 FQGNSA. The V end lost 2 bases, the J end lost 3 bases, and 14 bases lay between the germline ends. The CDR3 sequence is 15 residues long. In DNA, the CDR3 is TGTGCCAGCAGCTTATCGGGCAGGGGATTCTACGAGCAGTACTTC. Translated: CASSLSGRGFYEQYF.

The chain uses TRBV3-1 (or the pseudogene TRBV3-2) and TRBJ1-5; 9 nucleotides agree with TRBD1. Germline V gives CDR1 LGHDT, CDR2 YNNKEL (reference sequence). After removal of 2 bases from V and 6 bases from J, the junction contained 8 bases not matched to a gene. The CDR3 spans 16 residues. The CDR3, as DNA: TGTGCCAGCAGCCAATCATCCACAGGGGGCTTTCAGCCCCAGCATTTT. It codes for CASSQSSTGGFQPQHF.

CDR3 in DNA: TGCGCCAGCAGCCTACGAGGGGCAGGGGGAAAGAACACTGAAGCTTTCTTT. Translated, it gives CASSLRGAGGKNTEAFF. The chain carries TRBV4-1 and TRBJ1-1; the match to TRBD1 covers 7 bases. The ends lost 4 bases at V and 1 base at J; junction bases unmatched: 12. The CDR3 is made up of 17 amino acids. Germline-derived CDR1 and CDR2 are MGHRA and YSYEKL.

Comment on this clone: An end of the junction differs from the germline gene, which may be a read error. The CDR3: CASSIEGQGVRGIF. Written as DNA, the CDR3 is TGTGCCAGCAGTATAGAGGGCCAGGGGGTGCGGGGGATCTTC. The chain uses TRBV6-2 or TRBV6-3 and TRBJ2-1; the D gene could be TRBD1 or TRBD2 (7 bases each). This CDR3 comprises 14 residues. Germline V gives CDR1 MNHEY, CDR2 SVGEGT.

The chain has TRBV7-9 and TRBJ1-3; 7 nucleotides match TRBD1. Germline V gene data show CDR1 as SEHNR and CDR2 as FQNEAQ (reference sequence). CDR3 size: 15 residues. Trimming at V came to 0 bases and at J to 2 bases, leaving 1 base not matched to a gene. The CDR3 loop reads CASSLAGTAGNTIYF. The CDR3 DNA reads as TGTGCCAGCAGCTTAGCTGGGACAGCTGGAAACACCATATATTTT.

The gene calls are TRBV2 and TRBJ2-7; 9 bases line up with TRBD1. Germline V gene lookup returns CDR1 SNHLY and CDR2 FYNNEI. V trimming: 6 bases; J trimming: 12 bases; junction bases outside the gene matches: 9. This CDR3 is built from 12 residues. CDR3 loop: CASSPGDRALYF. CDR3 in DNA: TGTGCCAGCAGCCCTGGGGACAGGGCACTGTACTTC. Supplemented by reference TRBV2 and TRBJ2-7, the full variable domain reads EPEVTQTPSHQVTQMGQEVILRCVPISNHLYFYWYRQILGQKVEFLVSFYNNEISEKSEIFDDQFSVERPDGSNFTLKIRSTKLEDSAMYFCASSPGDRALYFGPGTRLTVT.

The chain couples TRBV25-1 to TRBJ1-2; the D gene is possibly TRBD1 (5 bases). Germline CDR1 is MGHDK and CDR2 is SYGVNS. V was shortened by 8 bases and J by 4 bases, with 14 bases between the two germline ends. CDR3 length: 13 residues. CDR3 in DNA: TGTGCCAGCTCAGCACAGGTGGGCTATGGCTACACCTTC. The encoded protein is CASSAQVGYGYTF.